The source of this T cell receptor (beta chain) is a study of T cells in Graves' hyperthyroidism and ophthalmopathy. Study-level information: Peripheral blood was acquired at first diagnosis, ahead of any therapy whatsoever. Study-level results: Peripheral blood also featured most of the thyroid clonotypes expanded above 0.001.

Trimming took off 5 bases at V and 8 bases at J, with 13 bases between the two ends. The CDR3 totals 12 residues. This clonotype was counted ten times or more. The antigen remains unidentified. Amplification of TCR beta CDR3 regions was performed using RNA transcripts as template. The HTBI set primed first-round TCR CDR3 RT-PCR. TCRdb re-called the multiplex PCR reads with MiXCR, one entry per CDR3 protein. The top ten hold around a quarter of the sample, which has approximately 520,000 distinct CDR3 sequences, around 21% seen once. Fresh 10 ml peripheral blood yielded PBMCs. The chain uses TRBV12-3 or TRBV12-4 and TRBJ2-7; tentative D call: TRBD1 (6 bases). The sequencing input was blood. This TCR came from a man younger than 35 with Graves' hyperthyroidism. The CDR3 DNA is TGTGCCAGCAGTCCCGGACAGAGAAAGCAGTACTTC. Amino acid sequence: CASSPGQRKQYF.